This T cell receptor (beta chain) stems from a study of T cells in narcolepsy. This CDR3 comprises 15 residues. The germline V gene encodes CDR1 SGHRS and CDR2 YFSETQ. Whole-study results and caveats: Same-patient CSF and blood CD4+ T cell clonotypes included HCRT-specific and TRIB2-specific autoreactive ones.

TCRdb's copy holds only in-frame clones and misses some; the assay was immunoSEQ multiplex PCR. The sample records about 27,000 clones, roughly 74% being singletons. This clone is a singleton in its sample. Antigen specificity is unknown. A single base is all that separates this from a far larger clone, so a read error is likely. Different DNA sequences within this sample yield the same CDR3. V is TRBV5-1 and J is TRBJ1-1; weak D call: TRBD1 (5 bases). The sample comprised CD45RA- memory CD4+ T cells from PBMCs. The clonotype originates from a human donor with narcolepsy. DNA for the CDR3: TGCGCCAGCGGAGATCACGCCGGAGGGGAGACTGAAGCGTTCTTT. Its protein product is CASGDHAGGETEAFF.